This T cell receptor (beta chain) was identified during a study of blood T cell repertoires in COVID-19. Overall study context: Sample material is recorded as cDNA or gDNA derived from T cells, B-cell-depleted T cells, or PBMCs.

CDR1 is SGHKS and CDR2 is YYEKEE in the germline V gene (reference sequence). CDR3 size: 15 residues. J lost 7 bases, V lost 1 base, and 6 bases had no gene match. This table comes from immunoSEQ multiplex PCR, and its TCRdb copy is limited to in-frame clones, with some not included. The sample records 200,000 to 250,000 clones, around 75% being singletons. The J gene is TRBJ1-5, the V gene TRBV5-5, with 9 bases that match TRBD1. The sequenced sample consisted of peripheral blood. The sequence derives from a human donor in a cohort sampled during active COVID-19. CDR3 in amino acids: CASSLSGQGSQPQHF. DNA of the CDR3: TGTGCCAGCAGCTTGTCGGGACAGGGATCACAGCCCCAGCATTTT.